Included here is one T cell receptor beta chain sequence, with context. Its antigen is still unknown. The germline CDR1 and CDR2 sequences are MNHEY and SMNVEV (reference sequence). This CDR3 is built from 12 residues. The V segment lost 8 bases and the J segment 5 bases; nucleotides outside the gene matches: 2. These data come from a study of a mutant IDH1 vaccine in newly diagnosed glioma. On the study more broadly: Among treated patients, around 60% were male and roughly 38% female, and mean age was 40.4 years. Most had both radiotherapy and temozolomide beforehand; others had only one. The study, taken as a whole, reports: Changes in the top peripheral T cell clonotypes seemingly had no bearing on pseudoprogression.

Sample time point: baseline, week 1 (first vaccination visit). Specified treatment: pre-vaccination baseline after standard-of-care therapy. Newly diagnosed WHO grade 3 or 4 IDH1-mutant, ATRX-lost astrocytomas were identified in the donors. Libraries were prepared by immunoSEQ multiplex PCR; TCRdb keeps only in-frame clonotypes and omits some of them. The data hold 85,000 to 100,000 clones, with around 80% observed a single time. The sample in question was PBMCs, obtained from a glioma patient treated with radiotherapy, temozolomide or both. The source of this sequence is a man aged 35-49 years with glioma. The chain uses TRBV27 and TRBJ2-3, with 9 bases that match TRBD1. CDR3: CASGDREDTQYF. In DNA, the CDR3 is TGTGCCAGCGGGGACAGGGAAGATACGCAGTATTTT.